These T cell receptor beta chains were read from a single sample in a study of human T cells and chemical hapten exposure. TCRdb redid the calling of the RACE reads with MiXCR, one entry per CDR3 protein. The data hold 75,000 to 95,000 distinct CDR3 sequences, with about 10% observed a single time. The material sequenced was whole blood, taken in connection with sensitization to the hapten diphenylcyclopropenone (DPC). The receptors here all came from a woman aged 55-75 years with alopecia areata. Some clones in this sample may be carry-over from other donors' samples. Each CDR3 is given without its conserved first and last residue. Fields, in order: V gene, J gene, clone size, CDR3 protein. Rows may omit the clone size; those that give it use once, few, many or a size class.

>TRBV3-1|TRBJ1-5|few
ASSQATGANQPQH
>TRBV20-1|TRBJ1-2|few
SVPDRGMYNGYT
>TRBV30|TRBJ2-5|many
AWSPLETQY
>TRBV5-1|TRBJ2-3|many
ASSLGTGTDTQY
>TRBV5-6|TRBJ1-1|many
ASSPVGRGRLNTEAF
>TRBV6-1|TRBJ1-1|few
ASEWYRGGNTEAF
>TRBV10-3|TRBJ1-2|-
AISESRIPNYGYT
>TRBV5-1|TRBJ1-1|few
ASSDGRGPEAF
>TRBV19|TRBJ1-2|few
ASTPPFGQGFSGGYT
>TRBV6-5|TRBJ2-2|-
ASREMGDTGELF
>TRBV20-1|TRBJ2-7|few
SARTSGGRYSPYEQY